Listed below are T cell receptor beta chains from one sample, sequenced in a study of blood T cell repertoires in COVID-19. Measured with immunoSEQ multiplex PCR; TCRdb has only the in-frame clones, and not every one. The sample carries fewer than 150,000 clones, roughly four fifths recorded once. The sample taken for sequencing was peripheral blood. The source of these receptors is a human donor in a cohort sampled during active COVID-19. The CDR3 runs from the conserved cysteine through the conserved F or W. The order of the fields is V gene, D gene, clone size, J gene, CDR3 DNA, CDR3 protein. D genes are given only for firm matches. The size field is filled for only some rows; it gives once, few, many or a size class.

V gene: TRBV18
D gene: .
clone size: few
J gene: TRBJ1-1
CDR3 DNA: TGTGCCAGCTCAGGAGACGGATCCACCATGAACACTGAAGCTTTCTTT
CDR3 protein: CASSGDGSTMNTEAFF

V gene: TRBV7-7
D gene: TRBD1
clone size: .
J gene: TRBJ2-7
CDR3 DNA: TGTGCTAGCAGCTTAGCTGGCGTCGGGACAGGGCCCTTTTGCCCCCAAATCTACGAGCAGTACTTC
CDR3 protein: CASSLAGVGTGPFCPQIYEQYF

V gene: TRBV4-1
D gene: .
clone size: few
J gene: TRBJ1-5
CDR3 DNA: TGCGCCAGCAGCCAAGATAGAGAGGGAGGACTGAATCAGCCCCAGCATTTT
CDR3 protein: CASSQDREGGLNQPQHF

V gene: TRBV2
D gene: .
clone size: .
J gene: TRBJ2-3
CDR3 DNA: TGTGCCAGCACTGGGCTCTTAAGCACAGATACGCAGTATTTT
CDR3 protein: CASTGLLSTDTQYF

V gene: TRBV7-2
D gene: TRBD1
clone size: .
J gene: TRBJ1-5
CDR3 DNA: TGTGCCAGCAGCTTAGGGACAGGGGGGAGCAATCAGCCCCAGCATTTT
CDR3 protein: CASSLGTGGSNQPQHF

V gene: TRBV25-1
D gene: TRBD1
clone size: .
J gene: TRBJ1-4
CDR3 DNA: TGTGCCAGCAGTATAGCAGGGGGCCCCACTAATGAAAAACTGTTTTTT
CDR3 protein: CASSIAGGPTNEKLFF

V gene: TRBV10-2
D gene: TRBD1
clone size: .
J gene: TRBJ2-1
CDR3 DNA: TGCGCCAGCAGTGAAACAGGGGGCCGGGGCTACAATGAGCAGTTCTTC
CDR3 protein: CASSETGGRGYNEQFF

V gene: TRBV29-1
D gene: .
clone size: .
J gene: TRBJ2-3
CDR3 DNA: TGCAGCGTTGTTCGTTCTAGCACAGATACGCAGTATTTT
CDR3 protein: CSVVRSSTDTQYF

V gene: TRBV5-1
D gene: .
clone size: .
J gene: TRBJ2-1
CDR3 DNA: TGCGCCAGCAGCTTGGCCGGGAACTCCTACAATGAGCAGTTCTTC
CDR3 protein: CASSLAGNSYNEQFF

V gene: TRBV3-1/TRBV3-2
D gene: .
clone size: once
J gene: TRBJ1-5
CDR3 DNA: TGTGCCAGCAGCCAAACTATCGTAGGGACTGCCAACTCACAGCCCCAGCATTTT
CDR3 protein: CASSQTIVGTANSQPQHF

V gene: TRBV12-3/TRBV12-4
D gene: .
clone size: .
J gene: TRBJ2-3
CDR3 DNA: TGTGCCAGCAGCCGACCATTAGGGGTTACGCAGTATTTT
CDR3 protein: CASSRPLGVTQYF

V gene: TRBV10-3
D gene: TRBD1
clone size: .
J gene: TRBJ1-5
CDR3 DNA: TGTGCCATCAGGAGTGACAGGGGCAATCAGCCCCAGCATTTT
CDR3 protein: CAIRSDRGNQPQHF

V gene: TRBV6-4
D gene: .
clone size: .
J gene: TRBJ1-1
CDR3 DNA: TGTGCCAGCAGTCTAGACCTCAACACTGAAGCTTTCTTT
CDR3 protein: CASSLDLNTEAFF

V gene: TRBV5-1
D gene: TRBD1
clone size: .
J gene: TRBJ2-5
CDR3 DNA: TGCGCCAGCAGCTATGGACAGGGAGTGATCCAAGAGACCCAGTACTTC
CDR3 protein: CASSYGQGVIQETQYF

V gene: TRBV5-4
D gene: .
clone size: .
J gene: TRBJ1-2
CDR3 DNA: TGTGCCAGCAGCTTGGAACGCGGACGAGGGAACTATGGCTACACCTTC
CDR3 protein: CASSLERGRGNYGYTF

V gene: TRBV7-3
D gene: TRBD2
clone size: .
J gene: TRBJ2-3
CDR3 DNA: TGTGCCAGCAGCTTAGCGGGGGGGCAAATAGATACGCAGTATTTT
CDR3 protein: CASSLAGGQIDTQYF

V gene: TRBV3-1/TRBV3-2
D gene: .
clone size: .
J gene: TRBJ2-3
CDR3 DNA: TGTGCCAGCAGCCTAATCAGCGGACTTCGGGTAGATACGCAGTATTTT
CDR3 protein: CASSLISGLRVDTQYF

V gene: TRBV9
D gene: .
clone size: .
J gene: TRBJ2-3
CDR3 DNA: TGTGCCAGCAGCGCTGCGGGACAGCACACAGATACGCAGTATTTT
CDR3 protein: CASSAAGQHTDTQYF

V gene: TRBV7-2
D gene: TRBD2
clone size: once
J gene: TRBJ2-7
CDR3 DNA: TGTGCCAGCAGCTTAGGGAACGGGGGGGCCTACGAGCAGTACTTC
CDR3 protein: CASSLGNGGAYEQYF

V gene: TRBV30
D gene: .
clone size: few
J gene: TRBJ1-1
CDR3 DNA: TGTGCCTGGAGCCATCAGGGGAGTGAAGCTTTCTTT
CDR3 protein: CAWSHQGSEAFF

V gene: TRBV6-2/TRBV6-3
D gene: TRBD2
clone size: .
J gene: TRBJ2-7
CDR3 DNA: TGTGCCAGCAGTTTTTTAGCGGGGGGCCCCTCCTACGAGCAGTACTTC
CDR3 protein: CASSFLAGGPSYEQYF

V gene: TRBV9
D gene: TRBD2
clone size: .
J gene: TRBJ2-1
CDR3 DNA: TGTGCCAGCAGCGTAGTGCAGGAGCGGGGTGGGGAGCAGTTCTTC
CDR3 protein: CASSVVQERGGEQFF

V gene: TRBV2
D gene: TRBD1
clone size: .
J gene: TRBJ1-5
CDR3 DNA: TGTGCCAGCAGTGAGGACAGGGGAAATCAGCCCCAGCATTTT
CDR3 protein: CASSEDRGNQPQHF

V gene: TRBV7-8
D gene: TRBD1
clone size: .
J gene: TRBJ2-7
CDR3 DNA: TGTGCCAGCAGCTCCACGGGACAGCCCTACGAGCAGTACTTC
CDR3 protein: CASSSTGQPYEQYF

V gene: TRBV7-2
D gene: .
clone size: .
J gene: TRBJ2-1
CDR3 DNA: TGTGCCAGCAGCTACCGTGGGGCCGCTTTGGGGAATGAGCAGTTCTTC
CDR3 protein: CASSYRGAALGNEQFF

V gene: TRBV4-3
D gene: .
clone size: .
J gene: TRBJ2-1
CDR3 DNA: TGCGCCAGCAGCCAAGAACTTTACAATGAGCAGTTCTTC
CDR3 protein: CASSQELYNEQFF

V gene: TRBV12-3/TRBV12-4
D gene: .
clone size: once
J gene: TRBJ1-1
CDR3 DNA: TGTGCCAGCAGTCTGAGGGTGGGCACTGAAGCTTTCTTT
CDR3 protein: CASSLRVGTEAFF

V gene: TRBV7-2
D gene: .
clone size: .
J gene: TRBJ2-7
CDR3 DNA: TGTGCCAGCAGCTTACAGGACAGCTACGAGCAGTACTTC
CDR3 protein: CASSLQDSYEQYF

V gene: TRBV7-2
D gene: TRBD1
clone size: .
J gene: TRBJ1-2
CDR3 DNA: TGTGCCAGCAGCTTTGGGACAGGGGGCGCGGTGGGAGGCTACACCTTC
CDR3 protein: CASSFGTGGAVGGYTF

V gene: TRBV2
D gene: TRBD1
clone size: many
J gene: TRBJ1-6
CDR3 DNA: TGTGCCAGCAGCTCGACAGGGCCGAGCTCCTATAATTCACCCCTCCACTTT
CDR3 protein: CASSSTGPSSYNSPLHF

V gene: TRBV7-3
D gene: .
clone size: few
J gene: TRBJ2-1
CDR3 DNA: TGTGCCAGCAGCTTAACGTCCAACTACAATGAGCAGTTCTTC
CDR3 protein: CASSLTSNYNEQFF

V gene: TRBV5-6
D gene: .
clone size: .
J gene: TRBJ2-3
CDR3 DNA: TGTGCCAGCAGCGCAATAACTAGCACAGATACGCAGTATTTT
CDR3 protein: CASSAITSTDTQYF

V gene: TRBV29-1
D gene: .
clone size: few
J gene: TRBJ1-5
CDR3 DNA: TGCAGCGTTTATGCGGGGGGGACTCAGCCCCAGCATTTT
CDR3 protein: CSVYAGGTQPQHF

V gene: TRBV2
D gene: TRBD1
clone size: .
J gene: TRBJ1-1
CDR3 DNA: TGTGCCAGCAGTGGCTCCCGAGACAGGGTATCTGAAGCTTTCTTT
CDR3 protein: CASSGSRDRVSEAFF

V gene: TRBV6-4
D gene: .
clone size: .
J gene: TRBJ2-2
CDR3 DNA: TGTGCCAGCAGTGATACCAACAGGGCCGGGGAGCTGTTTTTT
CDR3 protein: CASSDTNRAGELFF

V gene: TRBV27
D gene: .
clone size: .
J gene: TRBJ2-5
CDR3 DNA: TGTGCCAGCAGTTACTACCCTCCAGCTGGGGAGACCCAGTACTTC
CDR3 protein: CASSYYPPAGETQYF

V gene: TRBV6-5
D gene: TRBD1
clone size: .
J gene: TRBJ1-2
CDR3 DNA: TGTGCCAGCAGTTACGCGACAGGGGAGGGCTACACCTTC
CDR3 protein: CASSYATGEGYTF

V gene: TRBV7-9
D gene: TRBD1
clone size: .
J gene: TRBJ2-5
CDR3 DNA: TGTGCCAGCAGCTACCTGGGACAGGGGAAAGAGACCCAGTACTTC
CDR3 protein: CASSYLGQGKETQYF

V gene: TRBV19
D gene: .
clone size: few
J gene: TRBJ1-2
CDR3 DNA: TGTGCCAGTAGTATTGTCAATTCTAACTATGGCTACACCTTC
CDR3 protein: CASSIVNSNYGYTF

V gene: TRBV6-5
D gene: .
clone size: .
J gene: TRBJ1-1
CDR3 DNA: TGTGCCAGCGGGAGAAGTCTGAACACTGAAGCTTTCTTT
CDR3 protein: CASGRSLNTEAFF

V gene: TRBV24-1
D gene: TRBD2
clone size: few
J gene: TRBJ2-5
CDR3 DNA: TGTGCCACCAGTACCCGGACTAGCGGGCAAGAGACCCAGTACTTC
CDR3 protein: CATSTRTSGQETQYF

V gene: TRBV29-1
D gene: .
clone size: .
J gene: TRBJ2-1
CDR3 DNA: TGCAGCGTGAAACAGGGTGAGCAGTTCTTC
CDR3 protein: CSVKQGEQFF

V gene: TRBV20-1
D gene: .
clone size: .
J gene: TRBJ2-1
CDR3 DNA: TGCAGTGCTAGTCCGGGGGATAAAGGTGAGCAGTTCTTC
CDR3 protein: CSASPGDKGEQFF

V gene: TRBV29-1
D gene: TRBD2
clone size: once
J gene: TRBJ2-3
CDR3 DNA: TGCAGCGCTACAGTAGCGGGGGTTAGAGATACGCAGTATTTT
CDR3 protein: CSATVAGVRDTQYF

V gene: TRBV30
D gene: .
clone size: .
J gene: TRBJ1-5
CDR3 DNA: TGTGCCTGGGCACCCCACTTAAATCAGCCCCAGCATTTT
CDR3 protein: CAWAPHLNQPQHF